This TCR beta chain was recorded in a study of neoadjuvant nivolumab and ipilimumab in lung cancer (dated by TCRdb to about 2020). About the investigation overall: In the NEOSTAR trial, nivolumab was administered intravenously at 3 mg/kg on days 1, 15 and 29, and the combination arm also received ipilimumab 1 mg/kg on day 1 only. In the trial, almost 45 patients with operable NSCLC were treated, of whom 23 were randomized to nivolumab monotherapy and roughly 20 to nivolumab plus ipilimumab. TCR repertoires in pretherapy (baseline) peripheral blood were compared with TCR repertoires in tumors resected at surgery after neoadjuvant immune checkpoint blockade. Matched pretherapy and resected tumor pairs were analyzed from seven patients, of whom four had been treated with nivolumab and three with nivolumab plus ipilimumab. The primary trial endpoint was the major pathologic response (MPR) rate in the intention-to-treat population in each study arm. What the authors observed across the whole study: Greater TCR richness and clonality were observed in resected tumors than in tumor-adjacent uninvolved lung, and increases were observed in more dual-therapy-treated tumors. No significant correlation was found between TCR clonality and pathologic tumor regression, and only a single major-pathologic-response sample was available for the analysis of TCR clonality versus pathologic tumor regression. Tumor T-cell richness and clonality rose from pretherapy to surgery in three of three dual-therapy tumors but in only two of four nivolumab-treated tumors. TCR sequencing was performed in a small number of samples. Pretherapy blood TCR richness correlated positively with richness in tumors resected after neoadjuvant therapy (Spearman R = 0.82).

The library came from the immunoSEQ multiplex PCR assay. In the source study's methods: Repertoires were summarized in terms of richness and clonality, and significantly expanded and contracted clones between pre- and post-therapy samples were identified. TCRdb obtained this table from immuneACCESS and retained in-frame rearrangements with V and J assigned. These tables miss some clones; where compared with another copy, unresolved V genes account for less than half of the shortfall, and the remainder is unexplained. The V and J calls and clone size come from that table; D and trimming were worked out from the DNA. The sample table shows fewer than 30,000 clones, and roughly four fifths are seen once. 8.6% of the sample is in the top ten clones. The CDR3 covers 13 residues, taking in both the cysteine and the phenylalanine. The entry retains the CDR3 DNA only, 39 bases that are in frame from base 1. The germline V gene supplies CDR1 SNHLY and CDR2 FYNNEI. Ends trimmed: V by 6 bases, J by 6 bases; bases unmatched to a gene: 4.

Per the publication, the time point label means: at surgical resection after neoadjuvant nivolumab +/- ipilimumab. The samples were taken from NEOSTAR, a phase 2 randomized trial in operable NSCLC that tested neoadjuvant nivolumab or nivolumab plus ipilimumab, followed by surgery. A remark on this clone: The specificity of this receptor is unknown. There are no base qualities to consult, and no much larger clone falls within one base.

The receptor was isolated from an adult with non-small cell lung cancer. The source material was tumor tissue, sampled after neoadjuvant nivolumab, alone or with ipilimumab, at or shortly before surgery. Recombination linked TRBV2 to TRBJ2-1, with TRBD1 matching 8 junction bases. The DNA sequence is TGTGCCAGCAGAGGACAGGGTGGCAATGAGCAGTTCTTC. This yields the protein CASRGQGGNEQFF. Where the CDR3 stops, the reference TRBV2 and TRBJ2-1 genes take over; the full variable domain is EPEVTQTPSHQVTQMGQEVILRCVPISNHLYFYWYRQILGQKVEFLVSFYNNEISEKSEIFDDQFSVERPDGSNFTLKIRSTKLEDSAMYFCASRGQGGNEQFFGPGTRLTVL.